This T cell receptor beta chain was captured in a study of blood T cell repertoires in COVID-19. Trimming took 6 bases from V and 6 from J; bases not matched to a gene: 5. The CDR3 runs 14 residues. Germline CDR1 SGHRS, CDR2 YFSETQ. Sequenced by immunoSEQ multiplex PCR; TCRdb stores in-frame clones only, minus some. The sample shows some 200,000 clones, more than 80% of them seen only once. The sample consisted of peripheral blood. This clonotype was sampled from a woman in her fifties or sixties with acute or convalescent COVID-19. J is TRBJ1-6 and V is TRBV5-1; 8 bases fit TRBD1. Here the CDR3 DNA reads TGCGCCAGCACCCCCGACAGGGGTAATTCACCCCTCCACTTT. It yields the protein CASTPDRGNSPLHF.